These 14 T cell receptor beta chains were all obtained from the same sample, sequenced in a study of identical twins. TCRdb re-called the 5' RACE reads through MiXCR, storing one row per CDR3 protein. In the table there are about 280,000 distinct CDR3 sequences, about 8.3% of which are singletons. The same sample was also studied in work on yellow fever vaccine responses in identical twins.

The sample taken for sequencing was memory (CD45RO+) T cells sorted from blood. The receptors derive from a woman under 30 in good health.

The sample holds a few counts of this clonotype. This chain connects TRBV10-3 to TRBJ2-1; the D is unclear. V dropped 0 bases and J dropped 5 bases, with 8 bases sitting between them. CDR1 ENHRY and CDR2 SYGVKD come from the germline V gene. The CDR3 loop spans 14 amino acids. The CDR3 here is CAISESSVNNEQFF. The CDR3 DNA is TGTGCCATCAGTGAGTCTTCGGTGAACAATGAGCAGTTCTTC.

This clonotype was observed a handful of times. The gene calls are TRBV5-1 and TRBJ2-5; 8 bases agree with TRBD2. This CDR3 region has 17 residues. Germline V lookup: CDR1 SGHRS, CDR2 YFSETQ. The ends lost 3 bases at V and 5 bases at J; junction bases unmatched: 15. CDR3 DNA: TGCGCCAGCAGCTCGAGAGATAATGCGGGACTAGGCGAGACCCAGTACTTC. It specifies CASSSRDNAGLGETQYF.

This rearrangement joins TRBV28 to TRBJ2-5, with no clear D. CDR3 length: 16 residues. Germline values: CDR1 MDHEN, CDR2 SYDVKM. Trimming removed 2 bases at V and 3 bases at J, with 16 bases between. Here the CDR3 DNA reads TGTGCCAGCAGTTTAGTGGGCCTTGCTATGAAAGAGACCCAGTACTTC. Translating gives CASSLVGLAMKETQYF. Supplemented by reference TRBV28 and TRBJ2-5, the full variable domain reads DVKVTQSSRYLVKRTGEKVFLECVQDMDHENMFWYRQDPGLGLRLIYFSYDVKMKEKGDIPEGYSVSREKKERFSLILESASTNQTSMYLCASSLVGLAMKETQYFGPGTRLLVL.

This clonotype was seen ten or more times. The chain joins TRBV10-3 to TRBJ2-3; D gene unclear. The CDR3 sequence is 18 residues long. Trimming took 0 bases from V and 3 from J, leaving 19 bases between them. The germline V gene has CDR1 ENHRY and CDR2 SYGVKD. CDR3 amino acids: CAISESKLTTGFTDTQYF. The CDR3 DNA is TGTGCCATCAGTGAGTCGAAGTTAACGACCGGGTTTACAGATACGCAGTATTTT.

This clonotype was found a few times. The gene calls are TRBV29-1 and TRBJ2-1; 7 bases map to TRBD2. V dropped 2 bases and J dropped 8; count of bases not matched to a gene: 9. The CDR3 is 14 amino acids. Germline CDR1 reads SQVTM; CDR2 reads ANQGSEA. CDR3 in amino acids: CSVELAGVRDEQFF. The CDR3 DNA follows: TGCAGCGTTGAATTGGCGGGAGTTCGGGATGAGCAGTTCTTC.

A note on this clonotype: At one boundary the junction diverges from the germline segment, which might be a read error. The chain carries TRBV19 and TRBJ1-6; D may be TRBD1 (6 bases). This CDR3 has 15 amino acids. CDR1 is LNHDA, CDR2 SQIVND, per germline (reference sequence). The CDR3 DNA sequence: TGTGCCAGCGCCCAGCAGGGGACCTATAATCCACCCCTCCACTTT. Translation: CASAQQGTYNPPLHF.

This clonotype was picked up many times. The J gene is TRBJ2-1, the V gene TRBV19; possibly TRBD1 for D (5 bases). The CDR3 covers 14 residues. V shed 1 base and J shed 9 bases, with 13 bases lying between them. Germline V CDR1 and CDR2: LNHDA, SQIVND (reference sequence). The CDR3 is CASSIARALGEQFF. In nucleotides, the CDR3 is TGTGCCAGTAGTATAGCCAGGGCCTTGGGTGAGCAGTTCTTC.

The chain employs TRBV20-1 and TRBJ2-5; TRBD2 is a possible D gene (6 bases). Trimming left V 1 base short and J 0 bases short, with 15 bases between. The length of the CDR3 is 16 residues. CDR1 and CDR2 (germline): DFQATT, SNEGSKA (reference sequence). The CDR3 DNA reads TGCAGTGCTAGAGGACGTCTAGCGCCGTACCAAGAGACCCAGTACTTC. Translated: CSARGRLAPYQETQYF.

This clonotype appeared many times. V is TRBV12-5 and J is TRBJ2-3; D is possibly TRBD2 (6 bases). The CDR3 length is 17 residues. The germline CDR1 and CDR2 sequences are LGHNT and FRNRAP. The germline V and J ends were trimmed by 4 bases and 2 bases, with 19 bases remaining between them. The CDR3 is CASGWFRGSSLTDTQYF. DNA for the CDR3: TGTGCTAGTGGTTGGTTTCGGGGGTCCAGCCTCACAGATACGCAGTATTTT.

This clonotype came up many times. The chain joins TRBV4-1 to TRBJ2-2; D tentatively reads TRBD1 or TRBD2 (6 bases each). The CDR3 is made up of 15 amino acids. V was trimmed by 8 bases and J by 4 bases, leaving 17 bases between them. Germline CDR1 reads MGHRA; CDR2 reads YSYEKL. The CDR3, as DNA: TGCGCCAGCCTAGCCACTGGGGGGCGCACCGGGGAGCTGTTTTTT. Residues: CASLATGGRTGELFF.

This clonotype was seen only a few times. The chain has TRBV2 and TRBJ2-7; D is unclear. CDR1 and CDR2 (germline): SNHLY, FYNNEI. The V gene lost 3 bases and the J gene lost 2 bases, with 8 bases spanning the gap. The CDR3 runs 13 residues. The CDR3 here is CASSEYLPYEQYF. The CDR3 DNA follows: TGTGCCAGCAGTGAGTACCTACCCTACGAGCAGTACTTC.

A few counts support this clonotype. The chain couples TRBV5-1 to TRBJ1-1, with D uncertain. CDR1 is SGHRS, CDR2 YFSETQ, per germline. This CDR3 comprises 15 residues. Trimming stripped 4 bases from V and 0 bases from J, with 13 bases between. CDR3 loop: CASSLNGDLNTEAFF. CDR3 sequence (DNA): TGCGCCAGCAGCCTCAATGGAGACTTGAACACTGAAGCTTTCTTT.

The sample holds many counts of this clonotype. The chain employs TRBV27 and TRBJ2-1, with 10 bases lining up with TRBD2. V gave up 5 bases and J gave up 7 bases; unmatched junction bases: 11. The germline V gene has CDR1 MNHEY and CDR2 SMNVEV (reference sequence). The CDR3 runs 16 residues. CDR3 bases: TGTGCCAGCAGTGGAACGCTAGCGGGGGCGGGTAATGAGCAGTTCTTC. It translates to CASSGTLAGAGNEQFF.

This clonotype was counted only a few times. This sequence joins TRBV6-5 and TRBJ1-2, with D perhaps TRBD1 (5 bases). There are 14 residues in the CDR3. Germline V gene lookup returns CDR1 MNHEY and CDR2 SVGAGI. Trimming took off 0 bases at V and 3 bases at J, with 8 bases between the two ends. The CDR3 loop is CASSYSGGDYGYTF. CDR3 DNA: TGTGCCAGCAGTTACTCGGGGGGGGACTATGGCTACACCTTC.